This T cell receptor beta chain was recorded in a study of early T cells in non-severe SARS-CoV-2 infection. Study findings and constraints: There was a bias toward anti-spike CD8 responses in VDJdb matching, which missed private and CD4 specificities.

cDNA molecules, individually, were tagged with unique molecular identifiers. A single record per CDR3 protein comes from TCRdb applying MiXCR to the 5' RACE reads. This table has approximately 83,000 distinct CDR3 sequences, 11% to 15% appearing once. A remark on this clonotype: Its matching antigen is unknown.

The germline V gene has CDR1 ENHRY and CDR2 SYGVKD. V was clipped by 6 bases and J by 2 bases, with 8 bases between them. The CDR3 is 12 residues long. The receptor was derived from an adult who was a healthcare worker with PCR-confirmed SARS-CoV-2 infection or an uninfected control (not recorded which). Sample: whole blood. This chain joins TRBV10-3 and TRBJ2-7; D gene ambiguous. The DNA of the CDR3 is TGTGCCATCAGCAGCGATACCTACGAGCAGTACTTC. Its protein product is CAISSDTYEQYF.